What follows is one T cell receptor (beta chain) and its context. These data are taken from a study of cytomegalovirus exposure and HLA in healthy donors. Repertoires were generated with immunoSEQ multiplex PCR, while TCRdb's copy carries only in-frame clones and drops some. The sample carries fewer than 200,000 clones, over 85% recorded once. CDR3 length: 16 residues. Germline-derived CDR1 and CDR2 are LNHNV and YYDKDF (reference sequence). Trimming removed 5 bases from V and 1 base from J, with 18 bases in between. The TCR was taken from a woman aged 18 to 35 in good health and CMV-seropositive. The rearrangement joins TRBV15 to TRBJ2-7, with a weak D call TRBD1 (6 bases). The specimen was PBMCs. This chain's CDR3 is CATSVRTGHNSYEQYF. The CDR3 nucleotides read TGTGCCACCAGCGTGCGTACAGGGCACAATTCCTACGAGCAGTACTTC.